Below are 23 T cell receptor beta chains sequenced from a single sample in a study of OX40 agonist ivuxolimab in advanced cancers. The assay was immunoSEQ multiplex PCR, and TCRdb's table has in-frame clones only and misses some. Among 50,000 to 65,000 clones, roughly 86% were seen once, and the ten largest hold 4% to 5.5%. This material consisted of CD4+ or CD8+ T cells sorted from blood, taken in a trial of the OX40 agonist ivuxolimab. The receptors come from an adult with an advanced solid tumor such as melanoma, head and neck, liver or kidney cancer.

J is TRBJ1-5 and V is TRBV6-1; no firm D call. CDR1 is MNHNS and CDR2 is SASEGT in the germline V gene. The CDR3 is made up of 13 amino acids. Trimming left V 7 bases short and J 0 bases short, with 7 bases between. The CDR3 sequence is CASNLDSNQPQHF. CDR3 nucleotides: TGTGCCAGCAATTTGGATAGCAATCAGCCCCAGCATTTT.

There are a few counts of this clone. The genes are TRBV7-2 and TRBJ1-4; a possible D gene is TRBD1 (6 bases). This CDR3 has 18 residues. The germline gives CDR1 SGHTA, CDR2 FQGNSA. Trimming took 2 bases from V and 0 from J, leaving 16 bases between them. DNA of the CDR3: TGTGCCAGCAGCTTAAACAGGGCCGCCCTTGCAACTAATGAAAAACTGTTTTTT. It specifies CASSLNRAALATNEKLFF. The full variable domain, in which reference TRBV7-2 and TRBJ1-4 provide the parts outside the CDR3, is GAGVSQSPSNKVTEKGKDVELRCDPISGHTALYWYRQSLGQGLEFLIYFQGNSAPDKSGLPSDRFSAERTGGSVSTLTIQRTQQEDSAVYLCASSLNRAALATNEKLFFGSGTQLSVL.

CDR3 loop: CASSSGGGRRNTEAFF. CDR3 DNA: TGTGCCAGCAGTTCGGGGGGGGGACGTAGGAACACTGAAGCTTTCTTT. The chain links TRBV28 to TRBJ1-1, with a possible D match to TRBD1 (5 bases). V was trimmed by 4 bases and J by 1 base, leaving 16 bases between them. The CDR3 spans 16 residues. In germline, CDR1 is MDHEN, CDR2 SYDVKM.

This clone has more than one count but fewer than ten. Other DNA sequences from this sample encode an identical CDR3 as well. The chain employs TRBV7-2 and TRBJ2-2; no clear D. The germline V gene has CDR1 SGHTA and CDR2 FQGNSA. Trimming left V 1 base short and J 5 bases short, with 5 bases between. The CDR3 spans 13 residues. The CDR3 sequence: CASSLEGTGELFF. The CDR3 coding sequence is TGTGCCAGCAGCTTAGAAGGTACCGGGGAGCTGTTTTTT.

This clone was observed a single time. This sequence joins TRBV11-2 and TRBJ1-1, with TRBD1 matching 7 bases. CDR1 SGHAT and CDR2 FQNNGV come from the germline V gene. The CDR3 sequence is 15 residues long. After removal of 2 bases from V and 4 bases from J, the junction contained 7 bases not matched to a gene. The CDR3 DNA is TGTGCCAGCAGCTTATTACGGACAGGTATCACTGAAGCTTTCTTT. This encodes CASSLLRTGITEAFF.

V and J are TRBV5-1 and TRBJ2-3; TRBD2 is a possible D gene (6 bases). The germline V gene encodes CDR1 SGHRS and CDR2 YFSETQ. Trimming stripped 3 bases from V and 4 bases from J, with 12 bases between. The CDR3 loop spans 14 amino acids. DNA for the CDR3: TGCGCCAGCAGCTCCGGGGGAAATGCAGATACGCAGTATTTT. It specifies CASSSGGNADTQYF.

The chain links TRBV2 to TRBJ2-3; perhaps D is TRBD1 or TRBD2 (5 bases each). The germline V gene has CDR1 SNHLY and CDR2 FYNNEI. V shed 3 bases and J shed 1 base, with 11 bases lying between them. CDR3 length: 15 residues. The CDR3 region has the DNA TGTGCCAGCAGTGACTGGGGGAGCGGCACAGATACGCAGTATTTT. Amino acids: CASSDWGSGTDTQYF.

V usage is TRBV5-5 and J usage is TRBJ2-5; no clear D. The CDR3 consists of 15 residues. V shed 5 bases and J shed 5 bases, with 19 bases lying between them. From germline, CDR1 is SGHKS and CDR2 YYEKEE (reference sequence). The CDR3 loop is CASSGRFDRQETQYF. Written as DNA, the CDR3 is TGTGCCAGCAGTGGCCGATTCGATCGGCAGGAGACCCAGTACTTC.

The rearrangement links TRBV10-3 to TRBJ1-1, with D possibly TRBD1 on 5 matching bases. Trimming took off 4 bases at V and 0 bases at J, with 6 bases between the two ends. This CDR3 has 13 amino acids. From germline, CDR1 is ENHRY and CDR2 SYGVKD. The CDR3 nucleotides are TGTGCCATCAGTGGAGGGGTGAACACTGAAGCTTTCTTT. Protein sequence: CAISGGVNTEAFF.

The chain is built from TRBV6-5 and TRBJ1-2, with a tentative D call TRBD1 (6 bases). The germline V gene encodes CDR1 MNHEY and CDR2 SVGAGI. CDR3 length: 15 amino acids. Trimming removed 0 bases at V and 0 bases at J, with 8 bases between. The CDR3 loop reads CASSYSGGANYGYTF. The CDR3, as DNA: TGTGCCAGCAGTTACTCAGGGGGGGCTAACTATGGCTACACCTTC.

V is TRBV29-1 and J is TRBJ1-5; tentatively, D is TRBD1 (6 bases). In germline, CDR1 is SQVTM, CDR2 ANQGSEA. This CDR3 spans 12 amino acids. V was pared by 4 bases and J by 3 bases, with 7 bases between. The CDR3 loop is CSVAGANQPQHF. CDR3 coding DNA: TGCAGCGTTGCAGGGGCCAATCAGCCCCAGCATTTT.

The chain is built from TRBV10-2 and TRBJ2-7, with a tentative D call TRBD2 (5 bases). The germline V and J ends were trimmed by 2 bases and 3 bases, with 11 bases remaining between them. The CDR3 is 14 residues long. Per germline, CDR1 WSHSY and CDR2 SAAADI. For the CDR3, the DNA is TGCGCCAGCAGTGAGGCTAGCAAATACTACGAGCAGTACTTC. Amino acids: CASSEASKYYEQYF.

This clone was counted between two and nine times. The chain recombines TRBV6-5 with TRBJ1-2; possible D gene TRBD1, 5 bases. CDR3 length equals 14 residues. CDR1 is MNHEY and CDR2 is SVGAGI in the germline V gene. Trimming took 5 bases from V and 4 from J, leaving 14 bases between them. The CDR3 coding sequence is TGTGCCAGCAGTGCGGGGGGATCGTCCTATGGCTACACCTTC. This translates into CASSAGGSSYGYTF.

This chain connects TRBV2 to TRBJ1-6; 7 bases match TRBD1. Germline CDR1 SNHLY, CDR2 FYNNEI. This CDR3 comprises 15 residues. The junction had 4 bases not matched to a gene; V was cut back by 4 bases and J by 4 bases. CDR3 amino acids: CASSGDSQYNSPLHF. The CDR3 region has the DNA TGTGCCAGCAGTGGGGACAGCCAGTATAATTCACCCCTCCACTTT.

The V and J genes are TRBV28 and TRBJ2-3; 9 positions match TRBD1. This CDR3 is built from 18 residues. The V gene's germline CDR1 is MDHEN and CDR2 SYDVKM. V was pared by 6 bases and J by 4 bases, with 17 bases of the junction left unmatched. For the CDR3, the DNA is TGTGCCAGCAGCGAAATAAGACAGGGGGGGGCCGGGGCAGATACGCAGTATTTT. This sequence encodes CASSEIRQGGAGADTQYF.

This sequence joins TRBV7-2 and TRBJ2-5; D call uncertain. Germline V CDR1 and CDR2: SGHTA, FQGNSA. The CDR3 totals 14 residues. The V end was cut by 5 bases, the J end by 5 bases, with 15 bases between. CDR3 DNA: TGTGCCAGCAGCCCGCCGTCTATCGATGAGACCCAGTACTTC. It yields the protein CASSPPSIDETQYF.

The CDR3 loop reads CASSLDRSGELFF. CDR3 coding DNA: TGTGCCAGCAGCTTGGACCGGTCCGGGGAGCTGTTTTTT. The chain employs TRBV5-4 and TRBJ2-2; D remains unclear. V dropped 0 bases and J dropped 6 bases, with 6 bases sitting between them. Germline loops: CDR1 SGHNT, CDR2 YYREEE (reference sequence). This CDR3 comprises 13 residues.

The CDR3 protein is CATSRAGSTDTQYF. In nucleotides, the CDR3 is TGTGCCACCAGCAGAGCGGGGAGCACAGATACGCAGTATTTT. The V call is TRBV15, the J call TRBJ2-3; possible D gene TRBD2, 5 bases. The germline V gene encodes CDR1 LNHNV and CDR2 YYDKDF (reference sequence). V was pared by 1 base and J by 0 bases, with 5 bases between. The length of the CDR3 is 14 residues.

The CDR3 DNA reads TGTGCCAGCAAGCCCGGGACAGGGAATATCTCAAATGAAAAACTGTTTTTT. Translation: CASKPGTGNISNEKLFF. The chain has TRBV2 and TRBJ1-4; 9 nucleotides match TRBD1. The CDR3 sequence is 17 residues long. V shed 7 bases, J shed 5 bases, and the junction held 14 bases outside the gene matches. Germline-derived CDR1 and CDR2 are SNHLY and FYNNEI.

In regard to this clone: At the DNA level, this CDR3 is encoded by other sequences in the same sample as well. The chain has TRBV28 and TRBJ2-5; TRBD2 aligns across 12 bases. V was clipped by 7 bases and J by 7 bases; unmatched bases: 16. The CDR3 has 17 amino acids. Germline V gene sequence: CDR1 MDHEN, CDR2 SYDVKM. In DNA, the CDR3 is TGTGCCAGCACTCGCTCGGGACTAGCGGGCCGGGGGGGGACCCAGTACTTC. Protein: CASTRSGLAGRGGTQYF.

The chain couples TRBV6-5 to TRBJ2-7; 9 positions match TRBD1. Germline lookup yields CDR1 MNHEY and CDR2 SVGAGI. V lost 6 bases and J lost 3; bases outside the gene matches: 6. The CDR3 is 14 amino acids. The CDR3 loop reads CASRGTGSSYEQYF. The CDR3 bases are TGTGCCAGCAGGGGGACAGGGTCGAGCTACGAGCAGTACTTC.

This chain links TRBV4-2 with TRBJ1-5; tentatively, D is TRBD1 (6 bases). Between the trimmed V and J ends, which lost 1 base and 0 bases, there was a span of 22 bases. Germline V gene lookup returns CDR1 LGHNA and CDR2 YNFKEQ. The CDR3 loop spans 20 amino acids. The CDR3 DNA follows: TGTGCCAGCAGCCAAGTCTATTGGGGGGCGAGGAATAGTAGCAATCAGCCCCAGCATTTT. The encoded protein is CASSQVYWGARNSSNQPQHF.

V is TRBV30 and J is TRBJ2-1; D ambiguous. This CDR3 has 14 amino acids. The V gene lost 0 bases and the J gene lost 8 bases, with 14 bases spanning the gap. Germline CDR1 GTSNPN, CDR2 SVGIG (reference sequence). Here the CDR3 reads CAWSVLGRTYEQFF. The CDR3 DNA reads TGTGCCTGGAGTGTACTTGGTAGAACTTATGAGCAGTTCTTC.